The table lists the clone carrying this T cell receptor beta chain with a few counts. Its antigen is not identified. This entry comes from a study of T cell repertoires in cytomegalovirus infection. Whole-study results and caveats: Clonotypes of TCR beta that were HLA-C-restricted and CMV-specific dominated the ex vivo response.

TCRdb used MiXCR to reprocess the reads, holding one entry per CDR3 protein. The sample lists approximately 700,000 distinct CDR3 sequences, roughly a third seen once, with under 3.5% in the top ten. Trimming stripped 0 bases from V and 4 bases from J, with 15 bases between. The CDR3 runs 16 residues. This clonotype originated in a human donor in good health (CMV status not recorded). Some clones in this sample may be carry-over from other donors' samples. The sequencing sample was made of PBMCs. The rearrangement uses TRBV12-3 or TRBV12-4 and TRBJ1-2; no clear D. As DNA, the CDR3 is TGTGCCAGCAGTTTAGCGTGGCCCCCTATCGGCTATGGCTACACCTTC. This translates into CASSLAWPPIGYGYTF.